The rows below give T cell receptor beta chains drawn from one sample of a study of OX40 agonist ivuxolimab in advanced cancers. The protocol was immunoSEQ multiplex PCR, while the TCRdb copy is restricted to in-frame clones and leaves out a portion. The table records around 80,000 clones, 85% of them present only once. The specimen comprised CD4+ or CD8+ T cells sorted from blood, sampled in a trial of the OX40 agonist ivuxolimab. The source is an adult with an advanced solid tumor such as melanoma, head and neck, liver or kidney cancer. CDR3s leave out the opening cysteine and the closing phenylalanine or tryptophan.

v_gene: TRBV5-8; CDR3aa: ASSPQGMITQPQH
v_gene: TRBV7-9; CDR3aa: ASSLDSYGYT
v_gene: TRBV30; CDR3aa: AWSFRLGQGSYGYT
v_gene: TRBV5-1; CDR3aa: ASSLGTSGNNLGEQY
v_gene: TRBV7-2; CDR3aa: ASSPRHEQY
v_gene: TRBV11-3; CDR3aa: ASSAGGPRNEQY
v_gene: TRBV19; CDR3aa: ASSRDRGLRDGELF
v_gene: TRBV7-9; CDR3aa: ASSLGDHVTGPAYQPQH
v_gene: TRBV6-5; CDR3aa: ASSYGAGWQPQH
v_gene: TRBV5-1; CDR3aa: ASRLLGDTGELF
v_gene: TRBV7-9; CDR3aa: ASSLGLAGAASYNEQF
v_gene: TRBV7-6; CDR3aa: ASSLIGKYGYT
v_gene: TRBV14; CDR3aa: ASSPSKGRYT
v_gene: TRBV5-1; CDR3aa: ASSFGLAGWETQY
v_gene: TRBV28; CDR3aa: ASSSYRTGKGSYEQY
v_gene: TRBV5-1; CDR3aa: ASSLVASGANEQF
v_gene: TRBV2; CDR3aa: ASGRGLEVNQPQH
v_gene: TRBV29-1; CDR3aa: SVAGQGGIYT
v_gene: TRBV30; CDR3aa: AWSIFRNTEAF
v_gene: TRBV2; CDR3aa: ASSTDRGRHGELF
v_gene: TRBV11-3; CDR3aa: ASSLQAFTGNTIY
v_gene: TRBV19; CDR3aa: ASSIQFQFQETQY
v_gene: TRBV4-2; CDR3aa: ASSLGGDGYT
v_gene: TRBV7-9; CDR3aa: ASSQGGFDQPQH
v_gene: TRBV6-5; CDR3aa: ASSYSQGVNTEAF
v_gene: TRBV7-2; CDR3aa: ASSPGQGATYEQY
v_gene: TRBV2; CDR3aa: ASRTRGNQD
v_gene: TRBV30; CDR3aa: AWAKPNYGYT
v_gene: TRBV6-5; CDR3aa: ASRGLRGGGEQY
v_gene: TRBV18; CDR3aa: ASSRDSQETQY
v_gene: TRBV18; CDR3aa: ASSPLTSSTDTQY
v_gene: TRBV5-6; CDR3aa: ASSWGQGFQETQY